These 12 T cell receptor beta chains originate from one sample sequenced in a study of T cell repertoires in cytomegalovirus infection (dated by TCRdb to about 2019). Sequencing was performed on an Illumina HiSeq 1500. TCRdb trimmed public reads at Q25 via fastp, called clones via MiXCR and kept in-frame beta chains. CDR3 protein duplicates are merged, each entry listing the most common genes and DNA. For this sample the table gives 250,000 or so distinct CDR3 sequences, of which approximately 15% were detected only once. Clones ranked in the top ten supply more than 45% of the sample. Sequenced: CD8+ T cells from PBMCs. These receptors came from a human donor in good health (CMV status not recorded). Some clones in this sample may be carry-over from other donors' samples.

About this clonotype itself: A much larger clonotype is one base distant, so this may be a read error. The chain is built from TRBV7-6 and TRBJ1-1; D not certain. The ends were cut back, 5 bases at V and 9 bases at J, with 13 bases in the middle. This CDR3 is built from 12 residues. Per the germline V gene, CDR1 is SGHVS and CDR2 is FNYEAQ. The CDR3 DNA is TGTGCCAGCAGCCCAGCATTTTCTAAAGCTTTCTTT. Encoded protein: CASSPAFSKAFF.

The chain joins TRBV28 to TRBJ2-7; the D gene is possibly TRBD2 (5 bases). The ends were cut back, 3 bases at V and 1 base at J, with 13 bases in the middle. Germline lookup yields CDR1 MDHEN and CDR2 SYDVKM. This CDR3 contains 15 residues. This chain's CDR3 is CASSLFSGLSYEQYF. CDR3 DNA sequence: TGTGCCAGCAGTTTGTTCAGCGGCTTATCCTACGAGCAGTACTTC.

This clonotype occurred many times. The chain recombines TRBV7-2 with TRBJ2-1, with D hard to call. This CDR3 comprises 16 residues. Germline-derived CDR1 and CDR2 are SGHTA and FQGNSA. Trimming removed 1 base at V and 0 bases at J, with 10 bases between. The CDR3 spells CASSLVLFYSYNEQFF. The CDR3 DNA sequence: TGTGCCAGCAGCTTAGTCCTGTTCTACTCCTACAATGAGCAGTTCTTC.

The J gene is TRBJ2-1, the V gene TRBV12-3 or TRBV12-4; TRBD2 matches 7 bases. The CDR3 has 13 residues. V shed 4 bases, J shed 6 bases, and the junction held 3 bases outside the gene matches. The CDR3 DNA follows: TGTGCCAGCAGTTACGGGGGGTCCAATGAGCAGTTCTTC. Translation gives CASSYGGSNEQFF.

The sample holds many counts of this clonotype. The chain carries TRBV6-1 and TRBJ2-1, with TRBD2 identical over 8 bases. The CDR3 runs 13 residues. Unmatched junction bases numbered 6, after V lost 6 bases and J lost 8 bases. In germline, CDR1 is MNHNS, CDR2 SASEGT. The CDR3, as DNA: TGTGCCAGCAGACTCAAACTAGCGGATGAGCAGTTCTTC. The encoded protein is CASRLKLADEQFF.

This clonotype was counted a few times. This chain connects TRBV5-6 to TRBJ1-3; D is unclear. Trimming stripped 3 bases from V and 0 bases from J, with 4 bases between. The CDR3 runs 13 residues. Germline CDR1 and CDR2: SGHDT and YYEEEE. The CDR3 protein is CASSSASGNTIYF. The CDR3 DNA reads TGTGCCAGCAGCTCAGCCTCTGGAAACACCATATATTTT.

The CDR3 bases are TGTGCCAGCAGCCTGACAGGTCCCTTAGGGGCCAACGTCCTGACTTTC. Translated, it gives CASSLTGPLGANVLTF. V usage is TRBV28 and J usage is TRBJ2-6, with D perhaps TRBD1 (6 bases). V was pared by 6 bases and J by 4 bases, with 16 bases between. Per the germline V gene, CDR1 is MDHEN and CDR2 is SYDVKM. This CDR3 is built from 16 residues.

J is TRBJ2-7 and V is TRBV7-6; no reliable D call. This CDR3 is 12 amino acids long. V was clipped by 2 bases and J by 6 bases, with 8 bases between them. CDR1 SGHVS and CDR2 FNYEAQ come from the germline V gene. The CDR3 DNA reads as TGTGCCAGCAGCTTATCGCAGGCCGAGCAGTACTTC. This gives the protein CASSLSQAEQYF.

This clonotype was recorded at least ten times. The gene calls are TRBV6-1 and TRBJ2-6; perhaps D is TRBD1 or TRBD2 (5 bases each). The CDR3 loop spans 18 amino acids. The V end lost 2 bases, the J end lost 2 bases, and 16 bases lay between the germline ends. Germline V CDR1 and CDR2: MNHNS, SASEGT. The CDR3 region is CASSEWAFRGPGANVLTF. CDR3 nucleotide sequence: TGTGCCAGCAGTGAATGGGCCTTTCGGGGCCCTGGGGCCAACGTCCTGACTTTC.

This chain links TRBV11-3 with TRBJ2-1, with D tentatively TRBD1 (6 bases). This CDR3 has 17 residues. The V gene lost 1 base and the J gene lost 2 bases, with 15 bases spanning the gap. Per the germline V gene, CDR1 is SGHNT and CDR2 is YENEEA. The CDR3: CASSLGTGHPPYNEQFF. Written as DNA, the CDR3 is TGTGCCAGCAGCTTAGGAACGGGACACCCTCCCTACAATGAGCAGTTCTTC. Full variable domain (outside the CDR3, taken from reference TRBV11-3 and TRBJ2-1): EAGVVQSPRYKIIEKKQPVAFWCNPISGHNTLYWYLQNLGQGPELLIRYENEEAVDDSQLPKDRFSAERLKGVDSTLKIQPAELGDSAVYLCASSLGTGHPPYNEQFFGPGTRLTVL.

This clonotype was seen a few times. The V gene is TRBV19, the J gene TRBJ2-7; D is perhaps TRBD1 or TRBD2 (6 bases each). The CDR3 runs to 14 residues. Looked up from germline, CDR1 is LNHDA and CDR2 is SQIVND (reference sequence). Trimming took 5 bases from V and 4 from J, leaving 15 bases between them. The CDR3 DNA follows: TGTGCCAGTAGTGTGGCCCGGGGGACATACGAGCAGTACTTC. Amino acids: CASSVARGTYEQYF.

CDR3 loop: CASSLDEDREKLFF. In DNA, the CDR3 is TGTGCCAGCAGCTTAGATGAGGATCGTGAAAAACTGTTTTTT. This chain uses TRBV7-9 with TRBJ1-4; D is undetermined. V lost 1 base, J lost 7 bases, and 10 bases lay in between. The V gene's germline CDR1 is SEHNR and CDR2 FQNEAQ (reference sequence). The CDR3 extends over 14 amino acids. The complete variable domain, with remaining parts taken from reference TRBV7-9 and TRBJ1-4, reads DTGVSQNPRHKITKRGQNVTFRCDPISEHNRLYWYRQTLGQGPEFLTYFQNEAQLEKSRLLSDRFSAERPKGSFSTLEIQRTEQGDSAMYLCASSLDEDREKLFFGSGTQLSVL.